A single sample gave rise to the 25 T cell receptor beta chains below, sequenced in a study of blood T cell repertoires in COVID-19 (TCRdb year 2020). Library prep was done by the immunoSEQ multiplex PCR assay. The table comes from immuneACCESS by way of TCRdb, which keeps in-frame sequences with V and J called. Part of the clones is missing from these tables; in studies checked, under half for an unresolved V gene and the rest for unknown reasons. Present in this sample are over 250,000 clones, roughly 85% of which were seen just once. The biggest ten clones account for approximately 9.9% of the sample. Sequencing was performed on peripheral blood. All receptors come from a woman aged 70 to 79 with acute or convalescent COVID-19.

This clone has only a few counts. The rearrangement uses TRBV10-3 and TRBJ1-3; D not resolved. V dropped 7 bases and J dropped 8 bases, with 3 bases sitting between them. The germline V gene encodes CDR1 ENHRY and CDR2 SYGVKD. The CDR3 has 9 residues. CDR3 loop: CAITDTIYF. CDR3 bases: TGTGCCATCACTGACACCATATATTTT.

CDR3 nucleotides: TGTGCCAGCAGCTTATTTGGTGTCGGTAGCGGGGGGGCAGATACGCAGTATTTT. Protein product: CASSLFGVGSGGADTQYF. V gene TRBV7-2 combines with J gene TRBJ2-3, with 11 bases that match TRBD2. The germline gives CDR1 SGHTA, CDR2 FQGNSA. V was clipped by 2 bases and J by 4 bases; unmatched bases: 11. The CDR3 runs 18 residues.

The CDR3 nucleotides are TGTGCCAGCAGTTACTCTACAGCTGTCGATACGCAGTATTTT. Protein: CASSYSTAVDTQYF. V gene TRBV6-5 combines with J gene TRBJ2-3, with unresolved D. V was pared by 0 bases and J by 6 bases, with 10 bases between. The CDR3 runs to 14 residues. Germline V lookup: CDR1 MNHEY, CDR2 SVGAGI.

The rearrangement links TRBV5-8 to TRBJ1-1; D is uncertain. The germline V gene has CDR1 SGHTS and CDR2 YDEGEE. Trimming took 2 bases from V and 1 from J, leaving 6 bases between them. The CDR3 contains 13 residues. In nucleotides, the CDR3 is TGTGCCAGCAGCTTTGAGCCGAACACTGAAGCTTTCTTT. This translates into CASSFEPNTEAFF.

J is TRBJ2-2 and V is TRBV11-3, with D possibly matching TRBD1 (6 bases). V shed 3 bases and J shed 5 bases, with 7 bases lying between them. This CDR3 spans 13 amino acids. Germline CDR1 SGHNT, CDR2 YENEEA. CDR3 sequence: CASSFTGTGELFF. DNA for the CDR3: TGTGCCAGCAGCTTTACAGGGACCGGGGAGCTGTTTTTT.

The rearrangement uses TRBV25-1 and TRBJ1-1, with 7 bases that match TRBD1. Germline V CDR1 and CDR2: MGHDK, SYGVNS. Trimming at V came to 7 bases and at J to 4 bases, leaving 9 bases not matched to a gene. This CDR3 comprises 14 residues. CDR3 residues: CASTQQGRSTEAFF. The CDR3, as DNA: TGTGCCAGCACCCAACAGGGGAGGAGCACTGAAGCTTTCTTT.

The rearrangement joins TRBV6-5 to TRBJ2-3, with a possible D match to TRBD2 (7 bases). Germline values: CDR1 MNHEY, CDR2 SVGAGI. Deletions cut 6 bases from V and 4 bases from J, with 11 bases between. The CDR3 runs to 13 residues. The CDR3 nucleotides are TGTGCCAGCAGACGCGGGGGCGCAGATACGCAGTATTTT. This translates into CASRRGGADTQYF.

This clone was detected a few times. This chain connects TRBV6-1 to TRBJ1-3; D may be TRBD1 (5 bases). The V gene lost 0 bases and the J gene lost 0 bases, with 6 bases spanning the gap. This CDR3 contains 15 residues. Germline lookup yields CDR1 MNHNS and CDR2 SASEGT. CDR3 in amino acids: CASSEAGGSGNTIYF. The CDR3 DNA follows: TGTGCCAGCAGTGAAGCGGGGGGCTCTGGAAACACCATATATTTT.

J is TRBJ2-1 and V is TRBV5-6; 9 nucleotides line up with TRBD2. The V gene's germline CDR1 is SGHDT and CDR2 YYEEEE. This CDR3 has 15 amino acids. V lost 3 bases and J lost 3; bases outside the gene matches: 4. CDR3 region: CASSWASGVYNEQFF. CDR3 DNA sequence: TGTGCCAGCAGCTGGGCTAGCGGGGTCTACAATGAGCAGTTCTTC.

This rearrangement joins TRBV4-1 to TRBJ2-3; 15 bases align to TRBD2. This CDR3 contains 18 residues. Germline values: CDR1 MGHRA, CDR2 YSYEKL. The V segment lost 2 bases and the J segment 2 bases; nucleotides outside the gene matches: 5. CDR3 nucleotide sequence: TGCGCCAGCAGCCAACCCAGGACTAGCGGGGGGGCCACAGATACGCAGTATTTT. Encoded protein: CASSQPRTSGGATDTQYF.

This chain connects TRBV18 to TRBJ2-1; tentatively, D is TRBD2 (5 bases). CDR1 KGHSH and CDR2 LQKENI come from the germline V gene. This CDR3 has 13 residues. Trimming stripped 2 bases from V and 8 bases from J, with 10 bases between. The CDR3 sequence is CASSPWGDHEQFF. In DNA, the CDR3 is TGTGCCAGCTCACCATGGGGAGACCATGAGCAGTTCTTC.

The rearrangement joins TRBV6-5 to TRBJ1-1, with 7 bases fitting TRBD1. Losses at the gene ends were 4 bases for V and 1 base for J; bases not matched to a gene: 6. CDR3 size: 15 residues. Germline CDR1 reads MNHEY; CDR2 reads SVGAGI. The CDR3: CASSLRTGANTEAFF. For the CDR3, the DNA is TGTGCCAGCAGTTTACGGACAGGAGCGAACACTGAAGCTTTCTTT.

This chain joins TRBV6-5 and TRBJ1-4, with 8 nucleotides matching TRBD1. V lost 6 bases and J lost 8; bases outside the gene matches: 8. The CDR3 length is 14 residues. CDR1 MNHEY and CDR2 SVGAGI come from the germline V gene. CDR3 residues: CASRRQGLGEKLFF. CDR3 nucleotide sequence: TGTGCCAGCAGGCGACAGGGGTTAGGCGAAAAACTGTTTTTT.

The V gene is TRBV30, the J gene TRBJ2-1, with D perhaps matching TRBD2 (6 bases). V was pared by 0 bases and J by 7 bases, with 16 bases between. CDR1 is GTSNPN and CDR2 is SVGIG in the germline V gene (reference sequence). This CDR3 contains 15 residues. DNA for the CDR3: TGTGCCTGGAGTGTAAAAACGGCGGGGACTAATGAGCAGTTCTTC. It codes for CAWSVKTAGTNEQFF.

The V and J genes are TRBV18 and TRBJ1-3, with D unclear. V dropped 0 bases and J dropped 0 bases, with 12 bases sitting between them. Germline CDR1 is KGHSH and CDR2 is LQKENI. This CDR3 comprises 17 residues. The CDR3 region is CASSPPGVRVSGNTIYF. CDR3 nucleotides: TGTGCCAGCTCACCACCTGGAGTCAGAGTCTCTGGAAACACCATATATTTT.

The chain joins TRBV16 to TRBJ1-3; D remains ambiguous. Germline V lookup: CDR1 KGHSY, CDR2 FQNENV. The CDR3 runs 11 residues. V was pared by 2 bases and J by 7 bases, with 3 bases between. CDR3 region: CASSQGNTIYF. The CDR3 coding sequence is TGTGCCAGCAGCCAAGGCAACACCATATATTTT.

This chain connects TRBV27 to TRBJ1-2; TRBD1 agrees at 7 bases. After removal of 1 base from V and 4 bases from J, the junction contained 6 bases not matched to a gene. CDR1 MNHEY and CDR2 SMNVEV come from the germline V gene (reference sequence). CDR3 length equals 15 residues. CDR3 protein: CASSLYGDRVYGYTF. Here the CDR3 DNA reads TGTGCCAGCAGTTTATACGGAGACAGGGTCTATGGCTACACCTTC.

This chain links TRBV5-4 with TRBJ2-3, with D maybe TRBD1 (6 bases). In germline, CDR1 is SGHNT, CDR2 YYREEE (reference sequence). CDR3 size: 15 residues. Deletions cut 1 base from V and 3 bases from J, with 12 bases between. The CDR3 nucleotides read TGTGCCAGCAGCTTGCAGGGGAAAAGGACAGATACGCAGTATTTT. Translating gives CASSLQGKRTDTQYF.

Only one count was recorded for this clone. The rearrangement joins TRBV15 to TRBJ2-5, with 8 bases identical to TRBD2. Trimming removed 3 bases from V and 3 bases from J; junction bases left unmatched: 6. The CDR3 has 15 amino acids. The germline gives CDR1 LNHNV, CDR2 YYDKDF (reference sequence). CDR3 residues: CATSSEAGGEETQYF. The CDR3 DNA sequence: TGTGCCACCAGCAGTGAGGCGGGGGGTGAAGAGACCCAGTACTTC.

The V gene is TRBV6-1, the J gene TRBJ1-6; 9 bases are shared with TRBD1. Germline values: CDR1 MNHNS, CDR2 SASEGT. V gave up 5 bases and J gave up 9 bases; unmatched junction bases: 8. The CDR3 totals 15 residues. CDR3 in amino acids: CASSFRDRVGSPLHF. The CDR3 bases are TGTGCCAGCAGTTTCCGGGACAGGGTGGGTTCACCCCTCCACTTT.

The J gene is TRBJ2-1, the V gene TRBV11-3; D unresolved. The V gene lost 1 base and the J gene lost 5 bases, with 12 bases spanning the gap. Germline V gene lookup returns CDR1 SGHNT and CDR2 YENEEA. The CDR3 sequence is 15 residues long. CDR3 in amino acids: CASSLGRSLNNEQFF. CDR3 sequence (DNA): TGTGCCAGCAGCTTAGGGCGGAGTCTGAACAATGAGCAGTTCTTC.

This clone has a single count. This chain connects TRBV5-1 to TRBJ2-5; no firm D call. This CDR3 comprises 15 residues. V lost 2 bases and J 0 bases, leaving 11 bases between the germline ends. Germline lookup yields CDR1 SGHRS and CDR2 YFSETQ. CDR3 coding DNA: TGCGCCAGCAGCTTACAATTTAACAACCAAGAGACCCAGTACTTC. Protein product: CASSLQFNNQETQYF.

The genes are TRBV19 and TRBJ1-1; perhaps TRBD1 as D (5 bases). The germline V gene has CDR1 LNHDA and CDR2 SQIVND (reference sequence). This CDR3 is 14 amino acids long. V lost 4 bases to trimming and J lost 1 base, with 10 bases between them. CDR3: CASSRGTTNTEAFF. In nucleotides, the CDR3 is TGTGCCAGTAGTAGGGGCACAACGAACACTGAAGCTTTCTTT.

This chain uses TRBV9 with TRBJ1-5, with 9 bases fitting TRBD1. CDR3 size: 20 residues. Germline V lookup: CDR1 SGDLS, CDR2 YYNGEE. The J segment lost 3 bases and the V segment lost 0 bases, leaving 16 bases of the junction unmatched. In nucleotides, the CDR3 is TGTGCCAGCAGCGTAGAATATGAGGTCCGGGACAGGGAGAACAATCAGCCCCAGCATTTT. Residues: CASSVEYEVRDRENNQPQHF.

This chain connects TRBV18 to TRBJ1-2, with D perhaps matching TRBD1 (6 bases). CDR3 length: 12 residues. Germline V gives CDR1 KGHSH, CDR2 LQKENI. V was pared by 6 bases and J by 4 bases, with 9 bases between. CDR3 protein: CASSPDSYGYTF. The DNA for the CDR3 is TGTGCCAGCTCCCCGGACAGCTATGGCTACACCTTC.